This TCR beta chain appears in the sequencing data of a study of T cells after yellow fever vaccination. The CDR3 consists of 14 residues. V shed 8 bases, J shed 2 bases, and the junction held 10 bases outside the gene matches. Germline V lookup: CDR1 GTSNPN, CDR2 SVGIG (reference sequence). TCRdb re-called the 5' RACE reads with MiXCR, one entry per CDR3 protein. The sample carries 550,000 or so distinct CDR3 sequences, about 19% recorded once. The clonotype was recovered from a man aged 25 to 45 who received the YFV17D yellow fever vaccine. The chain joins TRBV30 to TRBJ2-3, with 7 positions matching TRBD2. Sequenced material: PBMCs, taken 15 days after the yellow fever booster vaccination. CDR3 in amino acids: CAGTGLPNTDTQYF. DNA for the CDR3: TGTGCCGGAACGGGACTACCCAACACAGATACGCAGTATTTT.